This entry lists 32 T cell receptor beta chains sequenced from one sample in a study of blood T cell repertoires in COVID-19. TCRdb keeps only in-frame clones here, not all; method: immunoSEQ multiplex PCR. The sample carries fewer than 400,000 clones, roughly 87% recorded once. The sequenced sample consisted of PBMCs or T cells enriched from blood (not recorded which). These receptors all come from a woman younger than 30 who had recovered from COVID-19.

The genes are TRBV9 and TRBJ2-1; TRBD2 might be the D (6 bases). Germline-derived CDR1 and CDR2 are SGDLS and YYNGEE. This CDR3 contains 13 residues. V lost 4 bases and J lost 6, with 11 bases in between. The CDR3 loop reads CASSPPGLNEQFF. In DNA form, the CDR3 reads TGTGCCAGCAGCCCCCCGGGACTCAATGAGCAGTTCTTC. Full variable domain (outside the CDR3, taken from reference TRBV9 and TRBJ2-1): DSGVTQTPKHLITATGQRVTLRCSPRSGDLSVYWYQQSLDQGLQFLIQYYNGEERAKGNILERFSAQQFPDLHSELNLSSLELGDSALYFCASSPPGLNEQFFGPGTRLTVL.

The chain carries TRBV19 and TRBJ2-3; 8 bases line up with TRBD2. Losses at the gene ends were 5 bases for V and 4 bases for J; bases not matched to a gene: 11. CDR1 is LNHDA, CDR2 SQIVND, per germline (reference sequence). This CDR3 is 16 amino acids long. In DNA form, the CDR3 reads TGTGCCAGTAGTGCCAGACTAGCGAGTCGGGCAGATACGCAGTATTTT. Its translation is CASSARLASRADTQYF.

V gene TRBV6-5 combines with J gene TRBJ1-4, with a tentative D call TRBD1 (6 bases). Germline lookup yields CDR1 MNHEY and CDR2 SVGAGI. Trimming left V 4 bases short and J 6 bases short, with 15 bases between. This CDR3 is built from 15 residues. The CDR3 loop is CASSSRTETDEKLFF. CDR3 DNA: TGTGCCAGCAGTTCCAGGACAGAAACGGATGAAAAACTGTTTTTT.

The chain is built from TRBV9 and TRBJ2-3; D remains unclear. With 0 bases removed from V and 4 bases from J, the gap between germline ends came to 6 bases. The CDR3 is 13 residues long. CDR1 and CDR2 from the germline V gene are SGDLS and YYNGEE. CDR3 DNA: TGTGCCAGCAGCGTAGCCTACCCAGATACGCAGTATTTT. It encodes CASSVAYPDTQYF.

The genes are TRBV10-3 and TRBJ1-5; 7 bases match TRBD1. The V gene end was trimmed by 5 bases and the J gene end by 4 bases; junction bases not matched to a gene: 8. In germline, CDR1 is ENHRY, CDR2 SYGVKD. The length of the CDR3 is 15 residues. CDR3 loop: CAISPGTEANQPQHF. The CDR3 nucleotides read TGTGCCATCAGTCCCGGGACAGAAGCAAATCAGCCCCAGCATTTT.

The gene calls are TRBV28 and TRBJ1-5; D is undetermined. V was pared by 3 bases and J by 5 bases, with 8 bases between. The CDR3 spans 13 residues. CDR1 is MDHEN, CDR2 SYDVKM, per germline. This chain's CDR3 is CASSLFGDQPQHF. For the CDR3, the DNA is TGTGCCAGCAGTTTGTTTGGAGATCAGCCCCAGCATTTT.

The count of this clone is one. This chain links TRBV7-3 with TRBJ2-2; D unclear. The CDR3 is made up of 16 amino acids. Germline V gives CDR1 SGHTA, CDR2 FQGTGA. V was trimmed by 1 base and J by 4 bases, leaving 13 bases between them. The CDR3 nucleotides read TGTGCCAGCAGCTTAAATCCCTCCCCGGGCACCGGGGAGCTGTTTTTT. Its translation is CASSLNPSPGTGELFF.

The chain recombines TRBV28 with TRBJ2-3, with 11 bases that match TRBD2. Unmatched junction bases numbered 2, after V lost 9 bases and J lost 0 bases. This CDR3 contains 14 residues. From germline, CDR1 is MDHEN and CDR2 SYDVKM. The CDR3 protein is CASSGGVSTDTQYF. CDR3 nucleotides: TGTGCCAGTAGCGGGGGGGTCAGCACAGATACGCAGTATTTT. The whole variable domain, filled in from reference TRBV28 and TRBJ2-3, reads DVKVTQSSRYLVKRTGEKVFLECVQDMDHENMFWYRQDPGLGLRLIYFSYDVKMKEKGDIPEGYSVSREKKERFSLILESASTNQTSMYLCASSGGVSTDTQYFGPGTRLTVL.

This chain connects TRBV7-9 to TRBJ2-7; perhaps TRBD2 as D (5 bases). The ends were cut back, 2 bases at V and 4 bases at J, with 18 bases in the middle. From germline, CDR1 is SEHNR and CDR2 FQNEAQ (reference sequence). The CDR3 spans 16 residues. CDR3 region: CASSLLLGSGGYEQYF. Here the CDR3 DNA reads TGTGCCAGCAGCTTATTGCTGGGATCAGGCGGGTACGAGCAGTACTTC.

In its sample, this clone was seen once. The gene calls are TRBV6-5 and TRBJ1-4; 8 positions match TRBD1. Germline V CDR1 and CDR2: MNHEY, SVGAGI. J was trimmed by 7 bases and V by 4 bases; bases with no gene match: 5. The CDR3 runs to 14 residues. CDR3 protein: CASSFTGGGEKLFF. CDR3 in DNA: TGTGCCAGCAGTTTTACAGGGGGAGGTGAAAAACTGTTTTTT.

The chain has TRBV6-6 and TRBJ2-1; 7 bases line up with TRBD2. Germline assignment: CDR1 MNHNY and CDR2 SVGAGI (reference sequence). The trim removed 8 bases at V and 3 bases at J, leaving 7 bases unmatched. The CDR3 consists of 14 residues. The CDR3 sequence: CASDSSGVYNEQFF. The CDR3 DNA follows: TGTGCCAGCGACTCTAGCGGAGTCTACAATGAGCAGTTCTTC.

V is TRBV3-1 (or the pseudogene TRBV3-2) and J is TRBJ2-1, with 9 positions matching TRBD1. This CDR3 is built from 16 residues. V trimming: 7 bases; J trimming: 7 bases; junction bases outside the gene matches: 14. Germline CDR1 LGHDT, CDR2 YNNKEL (reference sequence). The CDR3 nucleotides read TGTGCCAGCACCCCAACCCGGACAGGGGTAGGAAATGAGCAGTTCTTC. It yields the protein CASTPTRTGVGNEQFF.

CDR3 loop: CASSFPRTAQYF. The CDR3 DNA sequence: TGTGCCAGCAGTTTTCCCCGGACAGCCCAGTATTTT. The chain joins TRBV12-3 or TRBV12-4 to TRBJ2-3; possible D gene TRBD1, 6 bases. The CDR3 has 12 residues. Trimming cost V 3 bases and J 12 bases, with 13 bases left between them.

This rearrangement joins TRBV11-1 to TRBJ1-1; no definite D call. The germline V gene encodes CDR1 SGHAT and CDR2 FQDESV (reference sequence). The CDR3 extends over 12 amino acids. Trimming stripped 8 bases from V and 5 bases from J, with 12 bases between. The CDR3: CASGGYETEAFF. CDR3 coding DNA: TGTGCCAGCGGAGGGTACGAGACTGAAGCTTTCTTT.

This chain joins TRBV2 and TRBJ1-3; 7 nucleotides align to TRBD1. This CDR3 spans 12 amino acids. V shed 6 bases and J 4 bases; nucleotides not matched to a gene: 0. Looked up from germline, CDR1 is SNHLY and CDR2 is FYNNEI. CDR3 nucleotide sequence: TGTGCCAGCAGGGACAGGGGAAACACCATATATTTT. Translating gives CASRDRGNTIYF.

This chain connects TRBV12-3 or TRBV12-4 to TRBJ1-1; the D gene is possibly TRBD1 (5 bases). This CDR3 comprises 12 residues. The V end was cut by 2 bases, the J end by 8 bases, with 9 bases between. CDR3 region: CASSLMGGEAFF. Written as DNA, the CDR3 is TGTGCCAGCAGTTTAATGGGGGGAGAAGCTTTCTTT.

The CDR3 reads CATTGERGNQPQHF. DNA of the CDR3: TGTGCCACCACAGGGGAGAGGGGCAATCAGCCCCAGCATTTT. The genes are TRBV10-3 and TRBJ1-5; 7 bases match TRBD1. V dropped 10 bases and J dropped 2; count of bases not matched to a gene: 8. This CDR3 is built from 14 residues. The germline V gene has CDR1 ENHRY and CDR2 SYGVKD.

The chain joins TRBV7-3 to TRBJ2-7; 13 bases are a match to TRBD2. The CDR3 spans 15 residues. The germline V gene has CDR1 SGHTA and CDR2 FQGTGA. V dropped 2 bases and J dropped 8; count of bases not matched to a gene: 6. The DNA of the CDR3 is TGTGCCAGCAGCTTATATGGACTAGCGGGAGTTAAGCAGTACTTC. It encodes CASSLYGLAGVKQYF.

The rearrangement uses TRBV7-9 and TRBJ1-2; D is possibly TRBD1 (5 bases). Per the germline V gene, CDR1 is SEHNR and CDR2 is FQNEAQ (reference sequence). This CDR3 is built from 14 residues. Trimming shortened V by 0 bases and J by 5 bases, and 10 bases separated the two germline ends. CDR3 DNA: TGTGCCAGCAGCTTAGCCATCACAGGATATGGCTACACCTTC. Translating gives CASSLAITGYGYTF.

V gene TRBV12-3 or TRBV12-4 combines with J gene TRBJ2-7, with 11 positions matching TRBD2. The CDR3 sequence is 13 residues long. Germline trimming cut 9 bases from V and 4 bases from J; bases unmatched to any gene: 5. The CDR3 here is CASELAGAYEQYF. CDR3 nucleotide sequence: TGTGCCAGTGAACTAGCGGGAGCGTACGAGCAGTACTTC.

The gene calls are TRBV11-3 and TRBJ1-5, with 7 bases that match TRBD1. J was trimmed by 1 base and V by 8 bases; bases with no gene match: 11. CDR1 and CDR2 from the germline V gene are SGHNT and YENEEA. The CDR3 has 16 amino acids. For the CDR3, the DNA is TGTGCCAGCCATACCACAGGGGTTAGAAGCAATCAGCCCCAGCATTTT. It encodes CASHTTGVRSNQPQHF.

The chain has TRBV5-6 and TRBJ1-4; the D gene is possibly TRBD1 (6 bases). The CDR3 covers 18 residues. Per germline, CDR1 SGHDT and CDR2 YYEEEE. V was shortened by 3 bases and J by 6 bases, with 24 bases between the two germline ends. CDR3 nucleotides: TGTGCCAGCAGCTCTCGTGGGGGGGCCGATTGGTCGGATGAAAAACTGTTTTTT. As protein: CASSSRGGADWSDEKLFF.

This chain links TRBV16 with TRBJ1-4; D gene uncertain. The CDR3 loop spans 14 amino acids. Per germline, CDR1 KGHSY and CDR2 FQNENV. V gave up 3 bases and J gave up 4 bases, with 9 bases separating them. The CDR3 DNA follows: TGTGCCAGCAGCCAGGGCTACATTAATGAAAAACTGTTTTTT. Translating it yields CASSQGYINEKLFF. The full variable domain, completed using reference TRBV16 and TRBJ1-4, is GEEVAQTPKHLVRGEGQKAKLYCAPIKGHSYVFWYQQVLKNEFKFLISFQNENVFDETGMPKERFSAKCLPNSPCSLEIQATKLEDSAVYFCASSQGYINEKLFFGSGTQLSVL.

The rearrangement joins TRBV18 to TRBJ1-5, with D uncertain. From germline, CDR1 is KGHSH and CDR2 LQKENI. The CDR3 loop spans 16 amino acids. Trimming shortened V by 1 base and J by 1 base, and 11 bases separated the two germline ends. CDR3 residues: CASSPQRQESNQPQHF. The CDR3 bases are TGTGCCAGCTCACCACAGAGACAAGAAAGCAATCAGCCCCAGCATTTT.

The V and J genes are TRBV11-2 and TRBJ1-3; D is uncertain. The CDR3 is 15 residues long. Trimming cost V 4 bases and J 0 bases, with 10 bases left between them. Germline V lookup: CDR1 SGHAT, CDR2 FQNNGV. The CDR3: CASSSRVGSGNTIYF. The CDR3 DNA reads as TGTGCCAGCAGCTCCCGGGTCGGCTCTGGAAACACCATATATTTT.

This clone has a single count. The V and J genes are TRBV30 and TRBJ2-1, with TRBD2 identical over 8 bases. The CDR3 runs to 15 residues. Germline assignment: CDR1 GTSNPN and CDR2 SVGIG (reference sequence). Unmatched junction bases numbered 4, after V lost 0 bases and J lost 3 bases. CDR3 sequence (DNA): TGTGCCTGGAGTGTACGGACTAGCTTCTACAATGAGCAGTTCTTC. Residues: CAWSVRTSFYNEQFF.

The rearrangement links TRBV5-1 to TRBJ2-7, with D possibly TRBD1 on 5 matching bases. Germline loops: CDR1 SGHRS, CDR2 YFSETQ. Trimming cost V 2 bases and J 2 bases, with 11 bases left between them. The CDR3 runs to 14 residues. DNA for the CDR3: TGCGCCAGCAGCTTTGGGGCCAGCACCTACGAGCAGTACTTC. It translates to CASSFGASTYEQYF.

This rearrangement joins TRBV18 to TRBJ2-3; 7 bases are shared with TRBD2. This CDR3 is built from 17 residues. The J segment lost 0 bases and the V segment lost 4 bases, leaving 10 bases of the junction unmatched. Germline V gene data show CDR1 as KGHSH and CDR2 as LQKENI. CDR3 in amino acids: CASSRTLTSASTDTQYF. In nucleotides, the CDR3 is TGTGCCAGCTCACGGACCCTCACTAGCGCAAGCACAGATACGCAGTATTTT.

A single count supports this clone. The chain combines TRBV4-1 with TRBJ1-5; 7 bases fit TRBD1. Unmatched junction bases numbered 2, after V lost 3 bases and J lost 0 bases. Germline V gives CDR1 MGHRA, CDR2 YSYEKL. The CDR3 is made up of 15 amino acids. CDR3: CASSQGQNSNQPQHF. CDR3 coding DNA: TGCGCCAGCAGCCAGGGACAGAATAGCAATCAGCCCCAGCATTTT.

V is TRBV28 and J is TRBJ1-2; no clear D. Germline V gene sequence: CDR1 MDHEN, CDR2 SYDVKM. V was cut by 3 bases and J by 4 bases, with 9 bases left in between. The CDR3 is made up of 13 amino acids. The chain's CDR3 is CASSLWQAYGYTF. For the CDR3, the DNA is TGTGCCAGCAGTTTGTGGCAGGCCTATGGCTACACCTTC.

The table lists this clone with a few counts. The chain carries TRBV24-1 and TRBJ1-3; D ambiguous. V was shortened by 3 bases and J by 0 bases, with 5 bases between the two germline ends. The CDR3 has 14 residues. CDR1 and CDR2 (germline): KGHDR, SFDVKD. The CDR3 sequence is CATSDPVSGNTIYF. CDR3 DNA: TGTGCCACCAGTGATCCAGTCTCTGGAAACACCATATATTTT.

The DNA for the CDR3 is TGTGCCAGCAGCTTAGGTCCACAATCCTACGAGCAGTACTTC. Encoded protein: CASSLGPQSYEQYF. The chain has TRBV11-2 and TRBJ2-7; D uncertain. Germline V lookup: CDR1 SGHAT, CDR2 FQNNGV. The CDR3 contains 14 residues. V was cut by 1 base and J by 1 base, with 8 bases left in between.